This TCR beta chain was profiled in a study of beta chain features in type 1 diabetes. Isolation of CD4+ naive, central memory, regulatory and stem cell-like memory cells was achieved by sorting via CD45RO/CCR7/CD25/CD127/CD95/CD27. Reverse transcribing all isolated RNA meant expressed TCRB transcripts were sequenced. TCRdb's copy holds only in-frame clones and misses some; the assay was immunoSEQ multiplex PCR. This table has 200,000 to 300,000 clones, around 14% appearing once. Points from the study as a whole: Type 1 diabetes patients showed a moderate but significant shortening of TCRB CDR3s in all four CD4+ subsets.

In regard to this clone: Its antigen is unknown.

With V trimmed by 2 bases and J by 0 bases, 8 bases remained unmatched. This CDR3 comprises 18 residues. CDR1 and CDR2 (germline): LGHNT, FRNRAP. The source material was naive CD4+ T cells from blood. This chain joins TRBV12-5 and TRBJ2-1, with 9 positions matching TRBD2. This receptor was identified in a woman aged 40 to 50 in good health. CDR3 in DNA: TGTGCTAGTGGTTTGTCTAGCGGGGCCTCCGGCTCCTACAATGAGCAGTTCTTC. Protein: CASGLSSGASGSYNEQFF.